This TCR beta chain was recovered during a study of CD8+CD57+ T cells in acquired aplastic anemia. Study context: Sorted CD4+ and CD8+ cells yielded DNA averaging approximately 3.4 ug. Whole-study findings and limits: Patients and healthy controls showed no significant CD8+ Simpson's diversity difference.

A word on this clonotype: The antigen is not known.

Patients chosen for sequencing had shown CD8+CD57+ cell expansion by flow cytometry. Severe acquired aplastic anemia was the diagnosis recorded for all patients. CDR3 and TCR beta VDJ profiling relied on a genomic DNA template. TCRdb recomputed calls from the reads with MiXCR, one row per CDR3 protein. Seen here are 250,000 to 300,000 distinct CDR3 sequences, 56% observed once, and the top ten hold roughly 1.3%. The TCR originated in a human donor with aplastic anemia. The sample comprised sorted CD4+, CD8+, or CD8+CD57+ T cells (not recorded which) from PBMCs.

The CDR3 here is CASSIATDTEAFF. CDR3 DNA: TGTGCCAGTAGTATAGCCACGGACACTGAAGCTTTCTTT. V usage is TRBV19 and J usage is TRBJ1-1; D not certain. Germline CDR1 LNHDA, CDR2 SQIVND (reference sequence). Trimming shortened V by 1 base and J by 3 bases, and 6 bases separated the two germline ends. This CDR3 contains 13 residues.